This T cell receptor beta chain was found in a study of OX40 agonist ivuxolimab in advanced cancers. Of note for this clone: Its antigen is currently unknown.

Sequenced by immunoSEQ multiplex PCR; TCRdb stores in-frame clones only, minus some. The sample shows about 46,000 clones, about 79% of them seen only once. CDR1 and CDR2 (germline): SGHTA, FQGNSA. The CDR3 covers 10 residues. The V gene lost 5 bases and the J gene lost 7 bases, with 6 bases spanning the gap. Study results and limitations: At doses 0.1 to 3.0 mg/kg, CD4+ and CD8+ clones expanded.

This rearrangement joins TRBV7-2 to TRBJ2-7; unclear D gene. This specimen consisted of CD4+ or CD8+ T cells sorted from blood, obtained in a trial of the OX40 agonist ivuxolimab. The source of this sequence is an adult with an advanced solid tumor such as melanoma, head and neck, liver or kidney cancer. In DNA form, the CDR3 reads TGTGCCAGCAGCCGTGGGGAGCAGTACTTC. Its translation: CASSRGEQYF.